The rows below give T cell receptor beta chains drawn from one sample of a study of shared clonotypes between healthy human individuals. Data came from immunoSEQ multiplex PCR; TCRdb stores just in-frame clones and leaves some out. The table includes more than 600,000 clones, under 95% detected once. Sequencing used naive CD8+ T cells sorted from blood. The origin of the receptors is a man aged 25 to 40 in good health. CDR3s include the opening cysteine and the closing phenylalanine or tryptophan. A D gene is named only where the DNA matches it firmly. Part of the rows lack a size; the others show once, few, many or a class for expanded clones.

V,J,D,size,length,DNA,CDR3
TRBV27,TRBJ2-7,-,-,13,TGTGCCAGCAGTTTACGGCAGCCCTACGAGCAGTACTTC,CASSLRQPYEQYF
TRBV6-6,TRBJ1-1,-,once,14,TGTGCCAGCCCGGGGAGGGATTTGAACACTGAAGCTTTCTTT,CASPGRDLNTEAFF
TRBV7-9,TRBJ2-3,TRBD1,-,16,TGTGCCAGCAGCTTGGACAGGGCCACTAGCACAGATACGCAGTATTTT,CASSLDRATSTDTQYF
TRBV10-2,TRBJ1-1,-,many,9,TGCGCCCCGAGAGCACGAACTTTCTTT,CAPRARTFF
TRBV25-1,TRBJ2-7,TRBD2,-,14,TGTGCCAGCAGTCCCTTACTAGCGGGGTACGAGCAGTACTTC,CASSPLLAGYEQYF
TRBV2,TRBJ2-7,-,-,10,TGTGCCAGCAGTGAGAGGGGACAGTACTTC,CASSERGQYF
TRBV4-1,TRBJ2-1,TRBD2,-,15,TGCGCCAGCAGCCAAGTTGGCGGGAGATCCGGCGAGCAGTTCTTC,CASSQVGGRSGEQFF
TRBV28,TRBJ2-7,TRBD2,once,19,TGTGCCAGCAGCACCCCGGCTAGCGGGAGGGTAGGGGGCTCCTACGAGCAGTACTTC,CASSTPASGRVGGSYEQYF
TRBV6-4,TRBJ1-1,-,-,13,TGTGCCAGCAGTGCAGCGAGGTACACTGAAGCTTTCTTT,CASSAARYTEAFF
TRBV30,TRBJ2-7,-,-,16,TGTGCCTGGGCCGCGGGGGATGGGGACAACTACTACGAGCAGTACTTC,CAWAAGDGDNYYEQYF
TRBV6-5,TRBJ2-5,-,-,13,TGTGCCAGCAGTCCCCCGTCGCCGGAGACCCAGTACTTC,CASSPPSPETQYF
TRBV4-1,TRBJ2-3,TRBD2,-,16,TGCGCCAGCAAACTGCTTAGCGGGACTAGCACAGATACGCAGTATTTT,CASKLLSGTSTDTQYF
TRBV7-9,TRBJ2-7,-,-,15,TGTGCCAGCAGCTCTTCAGCGGGCCCGGCCGACGAGCAGTACTTC,CASSSSAGPADEQYF
TRBV6-6,TRBJ2-3,-,-,13,TGTGCCAGCCTCCTAACGAGAGCGGATACGCAGTATTTT,CASLLTRADTQYF
TRBV7-9,TRBJ2-1,-,-,13,TGTGCCAGCAGCTGGCAAAGGCGGGATGAGCAGTTCTTC,CASSWQRRDEQFF
TRBV10-3,TRBJ2-7,TRBD1,-,14,TGTGCCATCAGTGGACAGGGGAAGAATTACGAGCAGTACTTC,CAISGQGKNYEQYF
TRBV5-1,TRBJ2-3,-,-,16,TGCGCCAGCAGCTTGGCGGAGATCAGGTCCAGGGATACGCAGTATTTT,CASSLAEIRSRDTQYF
TRBV7-9,TRBJ1-4,-,-,14,TGTGCCAGCAGCTGGACGTCGACGAATGAAAAACTGTTTTTT,CASSWTSTNEKLFF
TRBV7-3,TRBJ2-1,TRBD1,-,16,TGTGCCAGCAGCTTTGCGGGACAGGGAGCCTACAATGAGCAGTTCTTC,CASSFAGQGAYNEQFF
TRBV14,TRBJ2-1,-,-,14,TGTGCCAGCAGCTACGGTGACAGCTACAATGAGCAGTTCTTC,CASSYGDSYNEQFF
TRBV19,TRBJ2-7,-,-,16,TGTGCCAGTAGTCCCCTAATGGGCAGGAGCTTCTACGAGCAGTACTTC,CASSPLMGRSFYEQYF
TRBV7-9,TRBJ1-5,-,-,15,TGTGCCAGCCAAGACAGCACTCAAAGCAATCAGCCCCAGCATTTT,CASQDSTQSNQPQHF
TRBV5-1,TRBJ2-7,TRBD1,-,14,TGCGCCAGCAGTCCCGGGACAGGTACCTACGAGCAGTACTTC,CASSPGTGTYEQYF
TRBV5-4,TRBJ2-7,TRBD1,-,14,TGTGCCAGCAGCTTGACAGGGGCAACCTACGAGCAGTACTTC,CASSLTGATYEQYF
TRBV25-1,TRBJ2-5,TRBD1,-,15,TGTGCCAGCAGCGCCCACGGGACAGCACAAGAGACCCAGTACTTC,CASSAHGTAQETQYF
TRBV5-5,TRBJ1-1,-,-,17,TGTGCCAGCAGCCACCGTTTGGGGCGCCGGAGGATGACTGAAGCTTTCTTT,CASSHRLGRRRMTEAFF